This T cell receptor (beta chain) was sequenced for a study of identical twins listed by TCRdb under 2016. General notes on the study: The study deep-sequenced TCR alpha and beta repertoires from monozygotic twins, unrelated adults of various ages and cord blood to test whether fetal clonotypes persist. To rule out contamination, replicate twin experiments were performed at different times with different library preparation protocols.

This clonotype was picked up many times. Its specific antigen is unknown. Within one base of it there is no much larger clone, and no base qualities were kept. V is pared back by 3 bases and J by 2 bases, with 9 bases lying between the germline termini. The germline V gene specifies SGHTA as CDR1 and FQGNSA as CDR2. From its cysteine to its phenylalanine, the CDR3 spans 14 amino acids. Here the CDR3 DNA is all that survives: 42 bases in frame from base 1. The paper's findings and limits, for the study overall: Abundant cord blood beta clonotypes had fewer insertions, young adult naive repertoires showed a similar but weaker trend, and memory repertoires showed no such trend. Excess twin sharing in beta out-of-frame sequences was weaker because fewer shared sequences lowered the signal-to-noise ratio. Zero-insertion analyses could be partly confounded by invariant T cells such as MAIT and iNKT, although diverse VJ usage argued against such confounding for most clonotypes. Because the same donors could not be followed over many years, conclusions were based on cross-sectional statistical analysis. In monozygotic twins, out-of-frame TCR alpha sharing was systematically underestimated by recombination models, although the models agreed with sharing between unrelated individuals. Compared with coincidental sharing between unrelated individuals, out-of-frame TCR alpha sequences shared between twins had an excess of sequences with low generation probability.

Libraries were built with 5' RACE. TCRdb lists the instrument as Illumina HiSeq 2000. A universal primer binding site was added through template switching, and the final cDNA carried a unique molecular identifier so that TCR cDNA molecules could be counted accurately. First-strand cDNA for TCR alpha and beta chains was synthesized from specific primers in the conserved constant-segment region. To control for contamination, each cDNA library was double barcoded with a SMART-Mk sample barcode plus Illumina barcodes. TruSeq adapter sequences, together with Illumina sample barcodes, were added in two successive PCR steps. Sequencing of the TCR alpha and beta cDNA libraries was done on the Illumina HiSeq platform using custom primers. The source study handled its data this way. Raw reads were processed with MiGEC to extract unique molecular identifiers, and MiXCR was used to determine CDR3 positions. For each individual, recombination models were inferred using an EM algorithm with the repgenHMM and IGoR tools. Shared clonotype analysis was performed with the tcR package in R, normalizing sharing by the product of cloneset sizes. To study raw recombination free of thymic and clonal selection effects, out-of-frame nonproductive sequences were analyzed. Clones were called with MiXCR by TCRdb after fastp trimmed the public reads at Q25, and only in-frame beta chains were retained. Rows matching on CDR3 protein sequence are summarized as one entry with the most common DNA and genes. The V and J calls come from TCRdb's annotation, not from the publication. The sample table records some 1,600,000 distinct CDR3 sequences; under 35% of these occur just once. The leading ten clones occupy about 0.27% of the sample.

Only healthy Caucasian donors were included. The sample consisted of cord blood. The chain couples TRBV7-2 to TRBJ2-3; the D gene cannot be resolved reliably. This sequence was found in a newborn girl in good health. The nucleotides are TGTGCCAGCAGCTTGAGCCAGCACACAGATACGCAGTATTTT. Translated, it gives CASSLSQHTDTQYF.